This paragraph covers one T cell receptor beta chain sequence. This sample stems from a study of blood T cell repertoires in COVID-19. Authors' methods: Reference gene primers were amplified, and this amplification served to estimate nucleated cell counts. Profiling relied on immunoSEQ multiplex PCR, and the TCRdb table lists in-frame clones only, not all of them. V and J calls and clone size follow that table, whereas D and trimming were derived from the DNA. The sample gives approximately 41,000 clones, approximately 82% of which show up once; roughly 45% is in the top ten. The CDR3 contains 15 residues.

The source is a woman older than 75 with acute or convalescent COVID-19. The V and J genes are TRBV21-1 and TRBJ1-2. TRBV21-1 is flagged as a pseudogene. The sample was peripheral blood. This CDR3 reads CASSLLARENYGYTF. CDR3 DNA sequence: TGTGCCAGCAGCCTCCTCGCCCGGGAGAACTATGGCTACACCTTC.